Reported below is one T cell receptor beta chain. The data originate from a study of shared clonotypes between healthy human individuals. Naivety among CD8 cells was defined by CD45RO negativity and positive CCR7 selection, thereby excluding terminally differentiated effector memory CD45RA+ cells. Sequencing used immunoSEQ multiplex PCR; TCRdb keeps in-frame clones, though not all of them. The data hold fewer than 700,000 clones, with about 95% observed a single time. Germline lookup yields CDR1 MNHEY and CDR2 SMNVEV (reference sequence). CDR3 length equals 14 residues. The V and J ends lost 6 bases and 1 base, in that order; junction bases with no gene match: 6.

The V and J genes are TRBV27 and TRBJ2-7; TRBD1 agrees at 7 bases. Sequenced material: naive CD8+ T cells sorted from blood. The source is a woman aged 25 to 45 in good health. Here the CDR3 reads CASSVQGPSYEQYF. In DNA form, the CDR3 reads TGTGCCAGCAGCGTACAGGGGCCATCCTACGAGCAGTACTTC.